These 27 T cell receptor beta chains came from one sample sequenced in a study of T-cell memory formation after mild COVID-19. From the 5' RACE reads, TCRdb called clonotypes with MiXCR, one entry per CDR3 protein. The data contain 200,000 or so distinct CDR3 sequences, just over 9.5% of them singletons. Sequenced sample: PBMCs or a T cell subset sorted from them (not recorded which). Receptors were obtained from a man in his late teens or twenties who had mild COVID-19 (a few samples of this study predate the infection). Cell type and time point are not known.

This clonotype has just a few counts. The chain uses TRBV25-1 and TRBJ1-5; no clear D. This CDR3 contains 16 residues. Germline values: CDR1 MGHDK, CDR2 SYGVNS. Trimming removed 1 base at V and 3 bases at J, with 13 bases between. CDR3 sequence reads: CASSEFAGRFNQPQHF. CDR3 in DNA: TGTGCCAGCAGTGAATTTGCCGGACGGTTCAATCAGCCCCAGCATTTT.

This clonotype came up many times. This sequence joins TRBV7-8 and TRBJ1-1; 7 nucleotides align to TRBD1. Germline CDR1 reads SGHVS; CDR2 reads FQNEAQ. J was trimmed by 10 bases and V by 1 base; bases with no gene match: 6. The CDR3 contains 13 residues. This CDR3 is CASSLGTGERAFF. For the CDR3, the DNA is TGTGCCAGCAGCTTAGGTACAGGGGAGAGAGCTTTCTTT.

This clonotype was seen ten or more times. V and J are TRBV9 and TRBJ2-2; no reliable D call. This CDR3 is built from 16 residues. V lost 3 bases, J lost 0 bases, and 12 bases lay in between. Germline CDR1 and CDR2: SGDLS and YYNGEE. The CDR3 bases are TGTGCCAGCAGCGCTACACAGAGTACGAACACCGGGGAGCTGTTTTTT. Residues: CASSATQSTNTGELFF.

This clonotype was counted ten times or more. The gene calls are TRBV6-6 and TRBJ1-5; 7 nucleotides line up with TRBD1. J was trimmed by 7 bases and V by 6 bases; bases with no gene match: 3. The CDR3 is 12 amino acids. Germline values: CDR1 MNHNY, CDR2 SVGAGI (reference sequence). In DNA form, the CDR3 reads TGTGCCAGCAGAGGGACAGACCAGCCCCAGCATTTT. Protein: CASRGTDQPQHF.

The J gene is TRBJ2-7, the V gene TRBV28; D tentatively fits TRBD1 or TRBD2 (5 bases each). The CDR3 consists of 16 residues. The V and J ends lost 6 bases and 1 base respectively, with 19 bases between them. Germline-derived CDR1 and CDR2 are MDHEN and SYDVKM. Here the CDR3 reads CASRDTGIRLSYEQYF. In DNA, the CDR3 is TGTGCCAGCAGGGACACCGGGATCCGGTTATCCTACGAGCAGTACTTC.

The rearrangement links TRBV6-5 to TRBJ1-6; D is perhaps TRBD1 (5 bases). Trimming left V 4 bases short and J 5 bases short, with 15 bases between. This CDR3 spans 16 amino acids. Germline CDR1 reads MNHEY; CDR2 reads SVGAGI. The CDR3 region has the DNA TGTGCCAGCAGTTGGGGACTTGGGACGGATAATTCACCCCTCCACTTT. As protein: CASSWGLGTDNSPLHF.

This clonotype was observed a handful of times. The rearrangement joins TRBV7-9 to TRBJ1-4; D gene unclear. The CDR3 contains 15 residues. Per germline, CDR1 SEHNR and CDR2 FQNEAQ (reference sequence). Trimming cost V 2 bases and J 5 bases, with 12 bases left between them. This CDR3 is CASSLSSVRNEKLFF. The CDR3 DNA follows: TGTGCCAGCAGCTTATCGTCCGTGAGAAATGAAAAACTGTTTTTT.

This clonotype was picked up many times. V gene TRBV9 combines with J gene TRBJ2-7, with D uncertain. Trimming took 0 bases from V and 3 from J, leaving 13 bases between them. In germline, CDR1 is SGDLS, CDR2 YYNGEE. The CDR3 runs to 15 residues. CDR3 nucleotides: TGTGCCAGCAGCGTAGTGCCCGGGCCCGACTACGAGCAGTACTTC. Amino acid sequence: CASSVVPGPDYEQYF.

The rearrangement joins TRBV4-3 to TRBJ1-2; 7 bases agree with TRBD1. Germline V gene lookup returns CDR1 LGHNA and CDR2 YSLEER. There are 15 residues in the CDR3. With V trimmed by 3 bases and J by 4 bases, 8 bases remained unmatched. The CDR3 DNA sequence: TGCGCCAGCAGCCAGCTTGCAGGGGGGAGCTATGGCTACACCTTC. Its protein is CASSQLAGGSYGYTF.

This chain links TRBV7-2 with TRBJ2-1; a possible D gene is TRBD2 (5 bases). V lost 5 bases to trimming and J lost 15 bases, with 17 bases between them. The germline CDR1 and CDR2 sequences are SGHTA and FQGNSA. This CDR3 region has 12 residues. The CDR3 region has the DNA TGTGCCAGCAGCGACGCACTAGGACGGCGGTTCTTC. Encoded protein: CASSDALGRRFF.

The sample holds many counts of this clonotype. This rearrangement joins TRBV12-3 or TRBV12-4 to TRBJ2-5, with D unresolved. Trimming removed 4 bases from V and 2 bases from J, with 11 bases in between. The CDR3 runs 14 residues. The CDR3 sequence: CASSSLNRQETQYF. The CDR3 DNA is TGTGCCAGCAGTTCCTTGAACAGACAAGAGACCCAGTACTTC.

This clonotype occurred a few times. V is TRBV12-3 or TRBV12-4 and J is TRBJ2-2, with no clear D. Trimming cost V 7 bases and J 6 bases, with 15 bases left between them. The CDR3 consists of 14 residues. DNA for the CDR3: TGTGCCAGCACCCAGCTCGTAACGGCCGGGGAGCTGTTTTTT. Translation: CASTQLVTAGELFF.

The chain joins TRBV20-1 to TRBJ2-7; possibly TRBD1 for D (6 bases). The CDR3 sequence is 13 residues long. Trimming took 5 bases from V and 2 from J, leaving 13 bases between them. Germline values: CDR1 DFQATT, CDR2 SNEGSKA (reference sequence). In DNA, the CDR3 is TGCAGTGCTTCCCCGGACAGCCCCTACGAGCAGTACTTC. Its protein is CSASPDSPYEQYF.

This chain uses TRBV11-2 with TRBJ2-7; no firm D call. The germline CDR1 and CDR2 sequences are SGHAT and FQNNGV. The CDR3 has 12 residues. V shed 1 base and J shed 5 bases, with 6 bases lying between them. The CDR3 loop reads CASSLGPDEQYF. CDR3 coding DNA: TGTGCCAGCAGCTTAGGCCCCGACGAGCAGTACTTC.

This clonotype was detected a few times. This chain connects TRBV11-2 to TRBJ1-2; TRBD1 might be the D (5 bases). Germline values: CDR1 SGHAT, CDR2 FQNNGV. The CDR3 is 16 residues long. Trimming pared 5 bases from V and 0 bases from J, leaving 16 bases between. The CDR3, as DNA: TGTGCCAGCAGCCCTATAAGAGACAGCACTAACTATGGCTACACCTTC. It translates to CASSPIRDSTNYGYTF.

This chain links TRBV7-6 with TRBJ2-4; the D gene is possibly TRBD1 (5 bases). Germline-derived CDR1 and CDR2 are SGHVS and FNYEAQ. Trimming took 5 bases from V and 3 from J, leaving 14 bases between them. CDR3 length: 15 residues. The CDR3 DNA reads TGTGCCAGCAGCCCCCTGGAAGGGGTCAAAAACATTCAGTACTTC. Protein product: CASSPLEGVKNIQYF.

This clonotype was seen more than once but under ten times. The chain joins TRBV25-1 to TRBJ2-3; D possibly uses TRBD1 or TRBD2 (7 bases each). Trimming removed 3 bases at V and 6 bases at J, with 19 bases between. The CDR3 consists of 16 residues. CDR1 is MGHDK, CDR2 SYGVNS, per germline. The CDR3 nucleotides are TGTGCCAGCAGTGACCCCGGGACAGCGGGGTCGGATACGCAGTATTTT. Its translation: CASSDPGTAGSDTQYF.

CDR3: CASSPRIVRNTIYF. For the CDR3, the DNA is TGTGCCAGCAGCCCTCGAATCGTAAGAAACACCATATATTTT. V is TRBV11-2 and J is TRBJ1-3; D not certain. Germline V gene data show CDR1 as SGHAT and CDR2 as FQNNGV. The V end lost 5 bases, the J end lost 5 bases, and 13 bases lay between the germline ends. The CDR3 totals 14 residues.

The chain is built from TRBV24-1 and TRBJ2-1, with D perhaps matching TRBD1 (6 bases). Trimming took off 5 bases at V and 5 bases at J, with 15 bases between the two ends. CDR1 is KGHDR, CDR2 SFDVKD, per germline. This CDR3 is built from 15 residues. The CDR3 nucleotides are TGTGCCACCAGTGTTGGGGGCAGCAGAAACAATGAGCAGTTCTTC. As protein: CATSVGGSRNNEQFF.

This clonotype was observed a few times. This rearrangement joins TRBV20-1 to TRBJ2-5; perhaps D is TRBD1 or TRBD2 (5 bases each). Germline V gene sequence: CDR1 DFQATT, CDR2 SNEGSKA (reference sequence). The CDR3 totals 12 residues. V lost 3 bases and J 3 bases, leaving 8 bases between the germline ends. CDR3: CSASRGEETQYF. CDR3 sequence (DNA): TGCAGTGCTAGTAGGGGAGAAGAGACCCAGTACTTC.

This clonotype was found a few times. The rearrangement links TRBV5-1 to TRBJ2-3; tentatively, D is TRBD2 (5 bases). CDR3 length: 14 amino acids. Trimming pared 3 bases from V and 5 bases from J, leaving 13 bases between. Germline loops: CDR1 SGHRS, CDR2 YFSETQ. Here the CDR3 reads CASSWIGAGDTQYF. As DNA, the CDR3 is TGCGCCAGCAGCTGGATAGGTGCGGGAGATACGCAGTATTTT.

This clonotype was seen only a few times. The V gene is TRBV18, the J gene TRBJ1-6; 8 nucleotides match TRBD1. Looked up from germline, CDR1 is KGHSH and CDR2 is LQKENI. The CDR3 has 17 residues. After removal of 0 bases from V and 15 bases from J, the junction contained 16 bases not matched to a gene. CDR3 residues: CASSPPESTGAIIRLHF. CDR3 DNA: TGTGCCAGCTCACCACCGGAATCGACAGGGGCCATCATACGCCTCCACTTT.

This clonotype was seen a handful of times. For the CDR3, the DNA is TGTGCCAGTAGTCGGGACGCCACCCGGGAGACCCAGTACTTC. Translating gives CASSRDATRETQYF. The chain recombines TRBV19 with TRBJ2-5; D assignment may be TRBD1 or TRBD2 (5 bases each). CDR1 is LNHDA and CDR2 is SQIVND in the germline V gene (reference sequence). CDR3 length: 14 amino acids. The V end was cut by 5 bases, the J end by 5 bases, with 15 bases between.

The CDR3 reads CASSVLVGSRQYV. CDR3 sequence (DNA): TGTGCCAGCAGTGTTCTTGTAGGGTCTCGGCAGTACGTC. The chain uses TRBV2 and TRBJ2-7; D gene unclear. The CDR3 is 13 amino acids. The germline CDR1 and CDR2 sequences are SNHLY and FYNNEI. V was clipped by 4 bases and J by 9 bases, with 16 bases between them.

This chain uses TRBV7-9 with TRBJ2-5, with 8 positions matching TRBD2. J gave up 2 bases and V 1 base, and 9 bases lay outside the gene matches. The CDR3 loop spans 17 amino acids. The V gene's germline CDR1 is SEHNR and CDR2 FQNEAQ (reference sequence). The CDR3 reads CASSLGSTSGVQETQYF. CDR3 in DNA: TGTGCCAGCAGCTTAGGGTCCACTAGCGGAGTTCAAGAGACCCAGTACTTC. The entire variable domain, with the rest obtained from reference TRBV7-9 and TRBJ2-5, is as follows: DTGVSQNPRHKITKRGQNVTFRCDPISEHNRLYWYRQTLGQGPEFLTYFQNEAQLEKSRLLSDRFSAERPKGSFSTLEIQRTEQGDSAMYLCASSLGSTSGVQETQYFGPGTRLLVL.

The rearrangement joins TRBV7-2 to TRBJ1-1, with 8 bases aligning to TRBD1. After removal of 5 bases from V and 3 bases from J, the junction contained 11 bases not matched to a gene. The CDR3 contains 16 residues. In germline, CDR1 is SGHTA, CDR2 FQGNSA. CDR3 bases: TGTGCCAGCAGCCCCCAGGCTACAGGGGGGGACACTGAAGCTTTCTTT. Its translation: CASSPQATGGDTEAFF.

This clonotype was counted a few times. V and J are TRBV4-3 and TRBJ2-4; 9 bases map to TRBD2. The CDR3 has 13 amino acids. From germline, CDR1 is LGHNA and CDR2 YSLEER. Trimming cost V 4 bases and J 11 bases; bases outside gene matches: 6. The CDR3 nucleotides read TGCGCCAGCAGCCTAAGGCGGGGGGGTTTTCAGTACTTC. Translating it yields CASSLRRGGFQYF.